Listed here are 13 T cell receptor beta chains from one sample, sequenced in a study of blood T cell repertoires in COVID-19. The assay was immunoSEQ multiplex PCR, and TCRdb's table has in-frame clones only and misses some. Seen here are under 450,000 clones, approximately 86% observed once, and the top ten hold just over 7%. The sequenced material came from peripheral blood. The receptors were sampled from a woman aged 55-69 years with COVID-19, enrolled during active disease.

The chain joins TRBV7-9 to TRBJ1-3; no definite D call. The length of the CDR3 is 16 residues. Germline values: CDR1 SEHNR, CDR2 FQNEAQ (reference sequence). Trimming stripped 2 bases from V and 0 bases from J, with 11 bases between. The CDR3 here is CASSLSTAFSGNTIYF. CDR3 nucleotides: TGTGCCAGCAGCTTAAGTACTGCATTCTCTGGAAACACCATATATTTT.

This clone was picked up a small number of times. The chain joins TRBV7-9 to TRBJ1-1; D remains unclear. This CDR3 has 13 residues. Germline V gives CDR1 SEHNR, CDR2 FQNEAQ (reference sequence). Trimming left V 5 bases short and J 10 bases short, with 17 bases between. CDR3 in DNA: TGTGCCAGCAGCCCGAACTTGGCCGGAGTAGCTTTCTTT. This translates into CASSPNLAGVAFF. Full variable domain (rest looked up from reference TRBV7-9 and TRBJ1-1): DTGVSQNPRHKITKRGQNVTFRCDPISEHNRLYWYRQTLGQGPEFLTYFQNEAQLEKSRLLSDRFSAERPKGSFSTLEIQRTEQGDSAMYLCASSPNLAGVAFFGQGTRLTVV.

The chain couples TRBV11-2 to TRBJ2-3; D is unresolved. The germline V gene encodes CDR1 SGHAT and CDR2 FQNNGV. This CDR3 region has 15 residues. Trimming took off 5 bases at V and 5 bases at J, with 17 bases between the two ends. CDR3 in DNA: TGTGCCAGCAGCCCCCTAGGCCCGGGTGGAGATACGCAGTATTTT. It codes for CASSPLGPGGDTQYF. Full variable domain (rest looked up from reference TRBV11-2 and TRBJ2-3): EAGVAQSPRYKIIEKRQSVAFWCNPISGHATLYWYQQILGQGPKLLIQFQNNGVVDDSQLPKDRFSAERLKGVDSTLKIQPAKLEDSAVYLCASSPLGPGGDTQYFGPGTRLTVL.

The rearrangement uses TRBV29-1 and TRBJ1-4; TRBD1 might be the D (5 bases). The V gene's germline CDR1 is SQVTM and CDR2 ANQGSEA. There are 12 residues in the CDR3. V shed 5 bases and J shed 6 bases, with 10 bases lying between them. Written as DNA, the CDR3 is TGCAGCGTTCGTCAGGGCGATGAAAAACTGTTTTTT. It is translated as CSVRQGDEKLFF.

V is TRBV2 and J is TRBJ2-1, with 7 bases aligning to TRBD1. The CDR3 is made up of 15 amino acids. V lost 8 bases and J lost 1; bases outside the gene matches: 8. Germline V CDR1 and CDR2: SNHLY, FYNNEI. The CDR3 DNA is TGTGCCAGCCCTTCCGGGACAGAATCCTACAATGAGCAGTTCTTC. It translates to CASPSGTESYNEQFF.

The rearrangement uses TRBV30 and TRBJ1-1; D is perhaps TRBD1 (5 bases). CDR1 and CDR2 (germline): GTSNPN, SVGIG (reference sequence). This CDR3 comprises 16 residues. The V and J ends lost 0 bases and 2 bases respectively, with 16 bases between them. CDR3 amino acids: CAWSVGWTMVNTEAFF. Written as DNA, the CDR3 is TGTGCCTGGAGTGTAGGATGGACAATGGTAAACACTGAAGCTTTCTTT. Full variable domain (rest looked up from reference TRBV30 and TRBJ1-1): SQTIHQWPATLVQPVGSPLSLECTVEGTSNPNLYWYRQAAGRGLQLLFYSVGIGQISSEVPQNLSASRPQDRQFILSSKKLLLSDSGFYLCAWSVGWTMVNTEAFFGQGTRLTVV.

This clone came up a few times. The V call is TRBV7-6, the J call TRBJ2-2; 9 bases match TRBD2. Germline assignment: CDR1 SGHVS and CDR2 FNYEAQ. The CDR3 sequence is 17 residues long. The V and J ends lost 5 bases and 0 bases, in that order; junction bases with no gene match: 7. CDR3 sequence reads: CASSNPAGGTNTGELFF. DNA of the CDR3: TGTGCCAGCAGCAACCCAGCGGGGGGTACGAACACCGGGGAGCTGTTTTTT.

This clone has only one observation. The chain recombines TRBV5-8 with TRBJ2-6, with 7 bases lining up with TRBD1. Germline V gene lookup returns CDR1 SGHTS and CDR2 YDEGEE. The V segment lost 5 bases and the J segment 0 bases; nucleotides outside the gene matches: 14. The CDR3 is 19 amino acids. The CDR3 sequence is CASSRTGTATFSGANVLTF. The CDR3 DNA sequence: TGTGCCAGCAGTCGTACCGGGACAGCTACTTTCTCTGGGGCCAACGTCCTGACTTTC.

This rearrangement joins TRBV21-1 to TRBJ1-2. TRBV21-1 is given as a pseudogene. The CDR3 has 16 residues. The CDR3 DNA follows: TGTGCCAGCAGCAAACCGCGGGGCAGGGAGGCGCCGGGCTACACCTTC. The encoded protein is CASSKPRGREAPGYTF.

The gene calls are TRBV5-1 and TRBJ2-7; TRBD2 might be the D (5 bases). CDR3 length equals 15 residues. V dropped 1 base and J dropped 2 bases, with 13 bases sitting between them. Germline CDR1 and CDR2: SGHRS and YFSETQ. DNA for the CDR3: TGCGCCAGCAGCTTGTCCGGGAAGGACGCCTACGAGCAGTACTTC. Encoded protein: CASSLSGKDAYEQYF.

The chain links TRBV25-1 to TRBJ2-2; 7 bases are shared with TRBD1. The V gene end was trimmed by 2 bases and the J gene end by 6 bases; junction bases not matched to a gene: 9. CDR1 and CDR2 from the germline V gene are MGHDK and SYGVNS. The CDR3 loop spans 16 amino acids. The DNA for the CDR3 is TGTGCCAGCAGTGAACCGAACAGGGGTTGGGCCGGGGAGCTGTTTTTT. As protein: CASSEPNRGWAGELFF.

This chain joins TRBV19 and TRBJ2-7, with a weak D call TRBD2 (6 bases). CDR1 and CDR2 from the germline V gene are LNHDA and SQIVND (reference sequence). This CDR3 region has 14 residues. V lost 2 bases, J lost 5 bases, and 13 bases lay in between. The CDR3 DNA follows: TGTGCCAGTAGTATAAGGGACTGGGGGGACGAGCAGTACTTC. Translated: CASSIRDWGDEQYF.

The sample holds one count of this clone. The chain has TRBV5-6 and TRBJ1-2, with D maybe TRBD1 (6 bases). V was pared by 2 bases and J by 1 base, with 12 bases between. Germline values: CDR1 SGHDT, CDR2 YYEEEE. This CDR3 is 15 amino acids long. The chain's CDR3 is CASSLRQAINYGYTF. For the CDR3, the DNA is TGTGCCAGCAGCTTACGACAGGCCATTAACTATGGCTACACCTTC.